These 6 T cell receptor beta chains came from one sample sequenced in a study of T-cell reconstitution after alpha-beta-depleted transplantation in children. Unique molecular identifiers were built into the TCRbeta library. TCRdb analysed the PCR reads with MiXCR anew, one entry per CDR3 protein. The top ten hold around 2.2% of the sample, which has hundreds of thousands of distinct CDR3 sequences, 10% to 15% seen once. Sequencing was performed on PBMCs, mostly from graft donor cells, taken 360 days after TCRalphabeta/CD19-depleted stem cell transplant. The source is a male patient between 10 and 17 years old who had a stem cell transplant for acute myeloid leukemia, so the T cells may come from the graft donor.

There are a few counts of this clonotype. CDR3 nucleotide sequence: TGTGCCAGCCGGGACTGGTTCTACGAGCAGTACTTC. Amino acids: CASRDWFYEQYF. The V gene is TRBV6-2 or TRBV6-3, the J gene TRBJ2-7, with TRBD2 as a possible D gene (6 bases). V was trimmed by 8 bases and J by 3 bases, leaving 11 bases between them. CDR1 is MNHEY, CDR2 SVGEGT, per germline. The length of the CDR3 is 12 residues.

The V gene is TRBV10-3, the J gene TRBJ2-1; 13 bases are shared with TRBD2. The CDR3 covers 19 residues. The V gene end was trimmed by 2 bases and the J gene end by 0 bases; junction bases not matched to a gene: 7. Germline CDR1 and CDR2: ENHRY and SYGVKD. As DNA, the CDR3 is TGTGCCATCAGTGAGGGACTAGCGGGAGTCCGGGCCTCCTACAATGAGCAGTTCTTC. It is translated as CAISEGLAGVRASYNEQFF.

This clonotype occurred many times. V gene TRBV20-1 combines with J gene TRBJ2-1; TRBD2 matches at 9 bases. J gave up 6 bases and V 2 bases, and 2 bases lay outside the gene matches. Germline CDR1 DFQATT, CDR2 SNEGSKA (reference sequence). The length of the CDR3 is 13 residues. This chain's CDR3 is CSARLAGTNEQFF. The CDR3 nucleotides are TGCAGTGCTAGACTAGCGGGAACCAATGAGCAGTTCTTC.

This clonotype was counted many times. This rearrangement joins TRBV7-9 to TRBJ2-1; 13 nucleotides agree with TRBD2. The CDR3 runs 17 residues. With 4 bases clipped from V and 3 bases from J, the junction kept 6 bases outside the gene matches. Germline V lookup: CDR1 SEHNR, CDR2 FQNEAQ (reference sequence). The CDR3 nucleotides are TGTGCCAGCAGCTCCGGGGGACTAGCGGGAATCTACAATGAGCAGTTCTTC. It encodes CASSSGGLAGIYNEQFF.

The chain links TRBV27 to TRBJ2-3, with TRBD2 identical over 7 bases. V shed 4 bases and J 3 bases; nucleotides not matched to a gene: 4. In germline, CDR1 is MNHEY, CDR2 SMNVEV (reference sequence). The CDR3 extends over 14 amino acids. The CDR3: CASSWDYLTDTQYF. CDR3 in DNA: TGTGCCAGCAGTTGGGACTATCTGACAGATACGCAGTATTTT.

CDR3 nucleotide sequence: TGCGCCAGCAGCCTAGGACAGGGAAACAACTATGGCTACACCTTC. It encodes CASSLGQGNNYGYTF. J is TRBJ1-2 and V is TRBV5-1; TRBD1 matches at 8 bases. Germline V CDR1 and CDR2: SGHRS, YFSETQ. V lost 4 bases, J lost 2 bases, and 7 bases stayed unmatched. The CDR3 extends over 15 amino acids. Using reference TRBV5-1 and TRBJ1-2 for the parts outside the CDR3, the full variable domain is KAGVTQTPRYLIKTRGQQVTLSCSPISGHRSVSWYQQTPGQGLQFLFEYFSETQRNKGNFPGRFSGRQFSNSRSEMNVSTLELGDSALYLCASSLGQGNNYGYTFGSGTRLTVV.